The T cell receptor (beta chain) under discussion was sequenced for a study of cytomegalovirus exposure and HLA in healthy donors. Study-level background: A subsequent analysis stated that the 90 to 150 validation repertoires were run on the same platform as the approximately 660 first-cohort repertoires. Study-wide findings and caveats: Reportedly, cytomegalovirus status was diagnosed with high sensitivity and specificity.

While the first cohort had fewer than 850 subjects, the donors belonged to the separate validation cohort of 120 subjects. Germline trimming cut 9 bases from V and 5 bases from J; bases unmatched to any gene: 10. From germline, CDR1 is MNHNS and CDR2 SASEGT. The CDR3 length is 14 residues. With respect to this clone: Antigen specificity is unknown.

The assay was immunoSEQ multiplex PCR, and TCRdb's table has in-frame clones only and misses some. The sample lists some 140,000 clones, 70% to 90% seen once, with roughly 1.9% in the top ten. The chain is built from TRBV6-1 and TRBJ2-5; 9 bases match TRBD2. The sequence derives from a human donor in good health. Material: PBMCs. The CDR3 nucleotides read TGTGCCAGGCGGACGCGGGCGGGGGGGGAGACCCAGTACTTC. This sequence encodes CARRTRAGGETQYF.